Each of the 11 T cell receptor beta chains below was sequenced from the same sample in a study of monozygotic twins with inflammatory bowel disease. TCRdb re-called the 5' RACE reads and catalogs CDR3 proteins one per entry, DNA excluded. This sample's table reports about 160,000 distinct CDR3 sequences. Source material: blood. The origin of the receptors is a human donor with ulcerative colitis or Crohn's disease, or a healthy co-twin of an affected twin (not recorded which).

The V call is TRBV20-1, the J call TRBJ1-5; TCRdb lists TRBD1, though no DNA is available to test this call. The germline V gene has CDR1 DFQATT and CDR2 SNEGSKA (reference sequence). The CDR3 runs 15 residues. Here the CDR3 reads CSAVSRGLYDQPQHF.

The chain has TRBV5-4 and TRBJ2-5; TCRdb gives TRBD2 as the D gene, but with no DNA this cannot be confirmed. The CDR3 runs to 19 residues. Germline values: CDR1 SGHNT, CDR2 YYREEE (reference sequence). The CDR3 protein is CASSWGRTSASPVQETQYF. The variable domain in full, completed from reference TRBV5-4 and TRBJ2-5, reads ETGVTQSPTHLIKTRGQQVTLRCSSQSGHNTVSWYQQALGQGPQFIFQYYREEENGRGNFPPRFSGLQFPNYSSELNVNALELDDSALYLCASSWGRTSASPVQETQYFGPGTRLLVL.

The rearrangement joins TRBV7-9 to TRBJ2-7; TCRdb's D call, TRBD2, is unchecked because there is no DNA. Germline CDR1 and CDR2: SEHNR and FQNEAQ (reference sequence). This CDR3 region has 16 residues. CDR3 sequence: CASSRQGLAGIYEQYF.

The gene calls are TRBV29-1 and TRBJ2-1; TCRdb outputs TRBD1, but without DNA this stays unchecked. CDR3 size: 13 residues. The germline V gene has CDR1 SQVTM and CDR2 ANQGSEA. The CDR3 sequence is CSACGPGETEQFF.

The rearrangement links TRBV7-9 to TRBJ2-1; TCRdb gives TRBD1 as the D gene, but with no DNA this cannot be confirmed. Germline loops: CDR1 SEHNR, CDR2 FQNEAQ (reference sequence). The CDR3 is made up of 13 amino acids. CDR3 amino acids: CASSLVPGEEQFF.

The rearrangement joins TRBV5-6 to TRBJ2-7; TCRdb's D call, TRBD2, is unchecked because there is no DNA. This CDR3 comprises 18 residues. Germline V gives CDR1 SGHDT, CDR2 YYEEEE. This CDR3 is CASSHGLAGAFRTYEQYF.

The chain has TRBV20-1 and TRBJ2-1. The CDR3 is 15 residues long. The V gene's germline CDR1 is DFQATT and CDR2 SNEGSKA (reference sequence). CDR3 amino acids: CSAREPGSSYNEQFF.

J is TRBJ2-7 and V is TRBV5-1. This CDR3 region has 15 residues. Germline values: CDR1 SGHRS, CDR2 YFSETQ. The chain's CDR3 is CASSLDRAGPYEQYF.

The V and J genes are TRBV28 and TRBJ2-7; TCRdb gives TRBD2 as the D gene, but with no DNA this cannot be confirmed. This CDR3 is built from 16 residues. Germline CDR1 is MDHEN and CDR2 is SYDVKM. CDR3 in amino acids: CASSLGWLAVSYEQYF.

The chain is built from TRBV7-2 and TRBJ1-5. CDR3 length: 12 residues. CDR1 SGHTA and CDR2 FQGNSA come from the germline V gene. The CDR3 spells CASSFGRQSQHF.

This chain uses TRBV11-2 with TRBJ2-1; the TRBD2 assignment by TCRdb is unverifiable without DNA. Germline V gives CDR1 SGHAT, CDR2 FQNNGV. The CDR3 consists of 16 residues. This CDR3 is CASSKNPSGNHNEQFF.